These T cell receptor beta chains were read from a single sample in a study of blood T cells in healthy people across ages. In TCRdb, the 5' RACE reads were re-called with MiXCR into one record per CDR3 protein. This sample yields roughly 800,000 distinct CDR3 sequences, of which 58% are seen a single time; 20% to 25% belongs to the top ten. Input material: blood. These receptors were taken from a man aged 25 to 45 in good health. Both conserved end residues are part of each CDR3. Fields, in order: J gene, clone size, V gene, CDR3 protein. The size field is filled for only some rows; it gives once, few, many or a size class.

J: TRBJ2-3; size: -; V: TRBV7-3; CDR3: CASSPHAGTGTDTQYF
J: TRBJ2-3; size: -; V: TRBV20-1; CDR3: CSAYQRGVTDTQYF
J: TRBJ1-5; size: -; V: TRBV20-1; CDR3: CSARYRQGRSEPQHF
J: TRBJ1-2; size: few; V: TRBV20-1; CDR3: CSARAAWAQGRGYTF
J: TRBJ2-7; size: -; V: TRBV7-9; CDR3: CASRRQGANEQYF
J: TRBJ2-7; size: once; V: TRBV10-3; CDR3: CAIGGEGSYEQYF
J: TRBJ1-2; size: -; V: TRBV5-1; CDR3: CASRYGTGNYGYTF
J: TRBJ2-1; size: -; V: TRBV11-3; CDR3: CASSQGGQKFF
J: TRBJ2-5; size: once; V: TRBV7-8; CDR3: CASSEGSGRPQETQYF
J: TRBJ2-3; size: -; V: TRBV12-3/TRBV12-4; CDR3: CASSRLAGGPSDTQYF
J: -; size: -; V: TRBV4-3; CDR3: CASSQAGAGGSQEQYF
J: TRBJ2-7; size: many; V: TRBV12-3/TRBV12-4; CDR3: CASSLVAHEQYF